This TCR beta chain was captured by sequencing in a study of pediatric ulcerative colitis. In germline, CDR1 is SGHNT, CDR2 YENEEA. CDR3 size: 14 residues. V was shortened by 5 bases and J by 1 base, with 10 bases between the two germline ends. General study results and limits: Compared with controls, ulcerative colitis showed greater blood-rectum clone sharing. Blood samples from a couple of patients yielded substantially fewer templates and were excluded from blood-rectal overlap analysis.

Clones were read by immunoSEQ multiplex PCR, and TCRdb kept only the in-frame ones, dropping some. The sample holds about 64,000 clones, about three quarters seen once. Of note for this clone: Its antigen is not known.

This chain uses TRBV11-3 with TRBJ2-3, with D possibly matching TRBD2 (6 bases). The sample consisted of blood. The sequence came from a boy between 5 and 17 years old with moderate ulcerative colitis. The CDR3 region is CASSGGYGTDTQYF. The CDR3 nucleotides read TGTGCCAGCAGCGGAGGGTACGGCACAGATACGCAGTATTTT.